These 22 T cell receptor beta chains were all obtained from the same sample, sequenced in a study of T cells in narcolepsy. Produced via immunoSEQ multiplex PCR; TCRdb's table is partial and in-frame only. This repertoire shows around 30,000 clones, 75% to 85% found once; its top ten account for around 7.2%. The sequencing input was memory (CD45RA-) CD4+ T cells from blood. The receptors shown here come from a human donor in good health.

CDR3 in DNA: TGCGCCAGCAGCTTAGGGACACGCACAGATACGCAGTATTTT. Translating it yields CASSLGTRTDTQYF. The gene calls are TRBV5-1 and TRBJ2-3; a weak D match, TRBD1 (6 bases). The germline CDR1 and CDR2 sequences are SGHRS and YFSETQ. The CDR3 sequence is 14 residues long. Trimming removed 2 bases from V and 1 base from J, with 8 bases in between.

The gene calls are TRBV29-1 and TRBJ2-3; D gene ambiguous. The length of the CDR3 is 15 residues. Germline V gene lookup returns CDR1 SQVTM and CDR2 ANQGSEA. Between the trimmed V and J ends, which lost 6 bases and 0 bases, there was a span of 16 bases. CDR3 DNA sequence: TGCAGCGTCGCTCCCATCACCCAAAGCACAGATACGCAGTATTTT. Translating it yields CSVAPITQSTDTQYF.

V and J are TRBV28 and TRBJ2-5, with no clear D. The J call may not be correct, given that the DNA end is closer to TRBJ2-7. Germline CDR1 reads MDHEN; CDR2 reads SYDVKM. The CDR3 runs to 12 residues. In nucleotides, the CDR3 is TGTGCCAGCAGTTTAGGGCGCTACGAGCAGTACTTC. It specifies CASSLGRYEQYF.

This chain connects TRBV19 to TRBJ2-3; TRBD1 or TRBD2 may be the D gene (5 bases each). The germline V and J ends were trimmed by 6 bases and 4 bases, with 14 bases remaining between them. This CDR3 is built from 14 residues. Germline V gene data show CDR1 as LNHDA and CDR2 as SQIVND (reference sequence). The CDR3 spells CASSLIRGADTQYF. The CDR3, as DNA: TGTGCCAGTAGCCTAATTAGGGGAGCAGATACGCAGTATTTT.

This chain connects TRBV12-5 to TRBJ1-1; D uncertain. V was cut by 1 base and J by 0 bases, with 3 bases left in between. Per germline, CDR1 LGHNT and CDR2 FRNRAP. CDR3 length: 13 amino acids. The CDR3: CASGLGVNTEAFF. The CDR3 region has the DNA TGTGCTAGTGGTTTGGGGGTGAACACTGAAGCTTTCTTT.

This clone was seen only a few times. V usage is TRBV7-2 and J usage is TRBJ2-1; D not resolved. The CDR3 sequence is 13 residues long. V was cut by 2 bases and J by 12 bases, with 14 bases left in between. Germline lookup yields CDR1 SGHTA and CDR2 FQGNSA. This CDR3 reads CASSLPYSVGQFF. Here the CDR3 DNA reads TGTGCCAGCAGCTTACCGTATTCCGTTGGGCAGTTCTTC.

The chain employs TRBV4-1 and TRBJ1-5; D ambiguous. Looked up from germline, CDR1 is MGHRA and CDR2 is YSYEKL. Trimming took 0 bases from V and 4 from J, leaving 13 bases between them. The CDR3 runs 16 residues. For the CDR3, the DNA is TGCGCCAGCAGCCAAGAGGCGCCCGGAGGGAATCAGCCCCAGCATTTT. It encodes CASSQEAPGGNQPQHF.

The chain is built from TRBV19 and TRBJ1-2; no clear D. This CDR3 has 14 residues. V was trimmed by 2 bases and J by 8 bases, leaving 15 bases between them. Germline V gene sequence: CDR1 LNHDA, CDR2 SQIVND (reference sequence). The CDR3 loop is CASSISPEGGGYTF. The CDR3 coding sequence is TGTGCCAGTAGTATAAGCCCGGAAGGCGGGGGCTACACCTTC.

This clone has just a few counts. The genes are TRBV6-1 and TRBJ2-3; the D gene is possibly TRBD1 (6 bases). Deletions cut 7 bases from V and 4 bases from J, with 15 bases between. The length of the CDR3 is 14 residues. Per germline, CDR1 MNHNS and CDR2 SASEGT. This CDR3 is CASTLQGFADTQYF. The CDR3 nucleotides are TGTGCCAGCACCCTGCAGGGGTTCGCAGATACGCAGTATTTT.

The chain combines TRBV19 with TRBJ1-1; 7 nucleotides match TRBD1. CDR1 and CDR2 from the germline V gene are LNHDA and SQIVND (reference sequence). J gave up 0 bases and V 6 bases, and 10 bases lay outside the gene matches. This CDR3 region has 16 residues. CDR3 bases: TGTGCCAGTAGCCCCTTTACGGGACAGATGAACACTGAAGCTTTCTTT. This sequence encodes CASSPFTGQMNTEAFF.

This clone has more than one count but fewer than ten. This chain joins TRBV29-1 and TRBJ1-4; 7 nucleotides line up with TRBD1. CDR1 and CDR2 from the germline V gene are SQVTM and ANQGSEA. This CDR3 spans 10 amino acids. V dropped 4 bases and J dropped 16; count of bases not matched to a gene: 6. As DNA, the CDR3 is TGCAGCGTTGGGGACAGCACGCGGTTTTTT. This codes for CSVGDSTRFF. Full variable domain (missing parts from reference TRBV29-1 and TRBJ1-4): SAVISQKPSRDICQRGTSLTIQCQVDSQVTMMFWYRQQPGQSLTLIATANQGSEATYESGFVIDKFPISRPNLTFSTLTVSNMSPEDSSIYLCSVGDSTRFFGSGTQLSVL.

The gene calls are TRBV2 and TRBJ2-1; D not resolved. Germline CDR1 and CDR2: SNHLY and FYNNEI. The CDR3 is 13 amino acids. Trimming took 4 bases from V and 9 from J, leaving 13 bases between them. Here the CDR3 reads CASSVVSTGEQFF. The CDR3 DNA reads TGTGCCAGCAGTGTGGTTAGCACGGGTGAGCAGTTCTTC.

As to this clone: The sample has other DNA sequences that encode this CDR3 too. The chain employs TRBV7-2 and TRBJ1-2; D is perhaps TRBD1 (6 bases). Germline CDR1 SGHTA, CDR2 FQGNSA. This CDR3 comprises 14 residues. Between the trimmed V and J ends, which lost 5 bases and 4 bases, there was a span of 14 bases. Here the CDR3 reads CASSPLKGVYGYTF. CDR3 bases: TGTGCCAGCAGCCCCTTGAAGGGGGTCTATGGCTACACCTTC.

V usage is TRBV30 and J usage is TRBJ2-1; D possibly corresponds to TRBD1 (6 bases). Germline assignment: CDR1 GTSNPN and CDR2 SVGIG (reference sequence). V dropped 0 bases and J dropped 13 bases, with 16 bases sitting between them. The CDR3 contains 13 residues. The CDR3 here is CAWSVPGVRGQFF. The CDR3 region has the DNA TGTGCCTGGAGTGTACCAGGGGTCAGGGGTCAGTTCTTC.

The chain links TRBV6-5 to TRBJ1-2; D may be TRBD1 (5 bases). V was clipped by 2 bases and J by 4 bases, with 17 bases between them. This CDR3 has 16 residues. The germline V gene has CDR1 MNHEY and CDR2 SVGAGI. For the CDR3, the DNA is TGTGCCAGCAGTTACCCTACCGTTGCAGGGAGCTATGGCTACACCTTC. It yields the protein CASSYPTVAGSYGYTF.

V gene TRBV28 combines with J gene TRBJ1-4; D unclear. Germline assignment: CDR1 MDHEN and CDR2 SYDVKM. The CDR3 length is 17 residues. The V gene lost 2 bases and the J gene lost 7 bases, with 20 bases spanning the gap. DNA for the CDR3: TGTGCCAGCAGTTTACCCTTCTGGAGCCCCTCCGGTGAAAAACTGTTTTTT. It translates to CASSLPFWSPSGEKLFF.

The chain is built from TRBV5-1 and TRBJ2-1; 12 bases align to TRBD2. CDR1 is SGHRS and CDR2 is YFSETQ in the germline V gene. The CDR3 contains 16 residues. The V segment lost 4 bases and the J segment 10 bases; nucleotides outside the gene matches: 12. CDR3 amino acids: CASSPSTSGGFEEQFF. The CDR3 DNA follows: TGCGCCAGCAGCCCTTCGACTAGCGGGGGATTTGAGGAGCAGTTCTTC.

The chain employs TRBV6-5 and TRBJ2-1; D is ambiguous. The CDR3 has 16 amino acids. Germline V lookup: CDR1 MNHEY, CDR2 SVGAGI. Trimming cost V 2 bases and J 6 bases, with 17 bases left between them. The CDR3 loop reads CASSYRRTPPLNEQFF. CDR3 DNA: TGTGCCAGCAGTTACCGCCGGACCCCCCCCCTCAATGAGCAGTTCTTC.

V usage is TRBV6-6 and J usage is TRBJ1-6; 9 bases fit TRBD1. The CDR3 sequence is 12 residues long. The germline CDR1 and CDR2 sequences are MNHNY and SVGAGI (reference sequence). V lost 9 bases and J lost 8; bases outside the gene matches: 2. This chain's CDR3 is CASRQGDSPLHF. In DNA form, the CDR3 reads TGTGCCAGTCGACAGGGGGATTCACCCCTCCACTTT.

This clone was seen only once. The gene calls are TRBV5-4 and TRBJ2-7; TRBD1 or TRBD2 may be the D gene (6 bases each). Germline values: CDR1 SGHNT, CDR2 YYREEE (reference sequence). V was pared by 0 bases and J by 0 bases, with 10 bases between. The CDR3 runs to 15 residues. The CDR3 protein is CASSLGGDNSYEQYF. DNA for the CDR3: TGTGCCAGCAGCTTGGGGGGGGACAACTCCTACGAGCAGTACTTC.

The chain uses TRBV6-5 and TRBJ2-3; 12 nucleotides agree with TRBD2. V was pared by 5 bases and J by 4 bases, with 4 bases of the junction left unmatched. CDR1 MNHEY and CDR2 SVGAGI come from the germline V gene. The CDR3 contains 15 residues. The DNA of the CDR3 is TGTGCCAGCAGTAAGACTAGCGGGAGTCCAGATACGCAGTATTTT. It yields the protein CASSKTSGSPDTQYF.

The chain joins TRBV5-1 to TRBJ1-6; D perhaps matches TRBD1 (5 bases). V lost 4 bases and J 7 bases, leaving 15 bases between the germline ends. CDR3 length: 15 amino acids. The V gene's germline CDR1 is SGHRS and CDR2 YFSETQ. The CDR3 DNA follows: TGCGCCAGCAGCCTAAATTCCGCAGGGAATTCACCCCTCCACTTT. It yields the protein CASSLNSAGNSPLHF.